This passage covers 21 T cell receptor beta chains from one sample sequenced in a study of cytomegalovirus exposure and HLA in healthy donors. It was with 60 Vbeta and 13 Jbeta primers that the PCR ran. Libraries were prepared by immunoSEQ multiplex PCR; TCRdb keeps only in-frame clonotypes and omits some of them. The data contain around 50,000 clones, 50% to 70% of them singletons. The sequencing sample was made of PBMCs. Receptors were obtained from a human donor in good health.

This chain connects TRBV6-5 to TRBJ1-5; TRBD1 aligns across 7 bases. The CDR3 contains 14 residues. Germline CDR1 MNHEY, CDR2 SVGAGI. J gave up 6 bases and V 6 bases, and 8 bases lay outside the gene matches. CDR3 nucleotide sequence: TGTGCCAGCAGACGCCGACAGGGCTTTCAGCCCCAGCATTTT. Its protein product is CASRRRQGFQPQHF.

The chain uses TRBV2 and TRBJ2-5; TRBD2 aligns across 11 bases. The end of the DNA fits TRBJ2-7 better, so the J call may be wrong. Germline CDR1 is SNHLY and CDR2 is FYNNEI. The CDR3 totals 17 residues. The CDR3 DNA sequence: TGTGCCAGCAGTGAAGAGGGGTGGCTAGCGGGGGGCTACGAGCAGTACTTC. Its translation is CASSEEGWLAGGYEQYF.

The chain uses TRBV19 and TRBJ2-6; D might be TRBD1 (5 bases). Germline CDR1 is LNHDA and CDR2 is SQIVND (reference sequence). The V gene lost 5 bases and the J gene lost 0 bases, with 8 bases spanning the gap. The CDR3 sequence is 15 residues long. The CDR3 loop reads CASSPQDSGANVLTF. The CDR3 nucleotides read TGTGCCAGTAGTCCACAGGACTCTGGGGCCAACGTCCTGACTTTC.

This clone has just a few counts. V gene TRBV4-1 combines with J gene TRBJ2-7, with 14 bases fitting TRBD2. Germline CDR1 MGHRA, CDR2 YSYEKL. The CDR3 is made up of 19 amino acids. Unmatched junction bases numbered 9, after V lost 0 bases and J lost 2 bases. The CDR3 spells CASSQEGRGTSGGPYEQYF. The DNA of the CDR3 is TGCGCCAGCAGCCAAGAGGGGAGGGGGACTAGCGGGGGCCCCTACGAGCAGTACTTC.

V is TRBV7-9 and J is TRBJ2-7; D is possibly TRBD1 (6 bases). This CDR3 contains 15 residues. V shed 0 bases and J shed 4 bases, with 13 bases lying between them. Germline CDR1 SEHNR, CDR2 FQNEAQ (reference sequence). The CDR3 region is CASSLALGALYEQYF. The CDR3 nucleotides are TGTGCCAGCAGCTTAGCCTTGGGGGCGCTTTACGAGCAGTACTTC.

This clone was seen just once. The chain joins TRBV7-2 to TRBJ1-6, with 9 bases matching TRBD1. The trim removed 5 bases at V and 6 bases at J, leaving 5 bases unmatched. The CDR3 length is 15 residues. The germline gives CDR1 SGHTA, CDR2 FQGNSA. The DNA of the CDR3 is TGTGCCAGCAGCGCTAGGACAGGGGTTAATTCACCCCTCCACTTT. It yields the protein CASSARTGVNSPLHF.

This clone has a handful of counts. V is TRBV2 and J is TRBJ1-3; TRBD1 aligns across 8 bases. The J segment lost 2 bases and the V segment lost 7 bases, leaving 1 base of the junction unmatched. Germline V gene sequence: CDR1 SNHLY, CDR2 FYNNEI. This CDR3 comprises 13 residues. CDR3 in amino acids: CASNRGAGNTIYF. CDR3 nucleotide sequence: TGTGCCAGCAACAGGGGGGCTGGAAACACCATATATTTT.

This clone has a handful of counts. The gene calls are TRBV5-6 and TRBJ2-4, with D maybe TRBD2 (5 bases). Trimming removed 2 bases from V and 0 bases from J, with 18 bases in between. The CDR3 has 18 residues. Germline CDR1 and CDR2: SGHDT and YYEEEE. CDR3 DNA: TGTGCCAGCAGCTTTGGGAACGCGGGCGTTATAGCCAAAAACATTCAGTACTTC. This gives the protein CASSFGNAGVIAKNIQYF.

This clone was found a few times. This chain joins TRBV6-1 and TRBJ1-2; D is uncertain. V was cut by 3 bases and J by 1 base, with 6 bases left in between. Looked up from germline, CDR1 is MNHNS and CDR2 is SASEGT. The CDR3 runs to 13 residues. CDR3 protein: CASSDHSNYGYTF. The DNA for the CDR3 is TGTGCCAGCAGTGACCACAGTAACTATGGCTACACCTTC.

V gene TRBV7-6 combines with J gene TRBJ2-7; a weak D match, TRBD1 (6 bases). Trimming left V 0 bases short and J 3 bases short, with 9 bases between. The CDR3 consists of 14 residues. CDR1 and CDR2 (germline): SGHVS, FNYEAQ. The CDR3 protein is CASSLAQGFYEQYF. In DNA form, the CDR3 reads TGTGCCAGCAGCTTAGCACAGGGTTTCTACGAGCAGTACTTC.

The chain links TRBV6-1 to TRBJ1-5, with D possibly TRBD1 on 6 matching bases. The CDR3 has 15 residues. Trimming stripped 5 bases from V and 2 bases from J, with 13 bases between. Germline V gene sequence: CDR1 MNHNS, CDR2 SASEGT. DNA for the CDR3: TGTGCCAGCAGTCCCAGGGGAAAGGGCAATCAGCCCCAGCATTTT. Its translation is CASSPRGKGNQPQHF.

J is TRBJ1-1 and V is TRBV5-4; 8 bases map to TRBD1. CDR1 and CDR2 from the germline V gene are SGHNT and YYREEE (reference sequence). The CDR3 spans 14 residues. V was clipped by 4 bases and J by 3 bases; unmatched bases: 5. This CDR3 is CASSGDRSDTEAFF. The CDR3 DNA follows: TGTGCCAGCAGCGGGGACAGGTCGGACACTGAAGCTTTCTTT.

Worth noting for this clone: The junction departs from the called germline gene at one end, perhaps through a read error. The rearrangement joins TRBV7-9 to TRBJ2-2; 8 bases fit TRBD2. The CDR3 extends over 15 amino acids. Germline V lookup: CDR1 SEHNR, CDR2 FQNEAQ (reference sequence). CDR3 in DNA: TGTTCCAGCAGGAACCAACCGGGACTAGAGGGGGAGCTGTTTTTT. It translates to CSSRNQPGLEGELFF.

This clone was seen more than once but under ten times. The chain joins TRBV5-4 to TRBJ2-5, with D perhaps matching TRBD1 (6 bases). CDR3 length: 15 residues. Trimming removed 5 bases at V and 1 base at J, with 15 bases between. Looked up from germline, CDR1 is SGHNT and CDR2 is YYREEE (reference sequence). The CDR3 coding sequence is TGTGCCAGCAGGGCACCTACAGGGTTCCAAGAGACCCAGTACTTC. Translated, it gives CASRAPTGFQETQYF.

This chain joins TRBV20-1 and TRBJ1-2; D gene ambiguous. CDR3 length: 11 residues. The germline V gene encodes CDR1 DFQATT and CDR2 SNEGSKA (reference sequence). V lost 5 bases and J 4 bases, leaving 8 bases between the germline ends. As DNA, the CDR3 is TGCAGTGCTGGCGGGGTCTATGGCTACACCTTC. Translating gives CSAGGVYGYTF.

This chain connects TRBV18 to TRBJ2-7, with 7 nucleotides matching TRBD1. Germline assignment: CDR1 KGHSH and CDR2 LQKENI. The CDR3 extends over 15 amino acids. With 6 bases clipped from V and 6 bases from J, the junction kept 14 bases outside the gene matches. The CDR3 DNA reads TGTGCCAGCTCCCCCCAAGGACAGGCAAGGGGCGAGCAGTACTTC. Encoded protein: CASSPQGQARGEQYF.

This sequence joins TRBV9 and TRBJ2-3; the D is unclear. Germline CDR1 is SGDLS and CDR2 is YYNGEE. Deletions cut 4 bases from V and 0 bases from J, with 12 bases between. This CDR3 spans 15 amino acids. CDR3 nucleotide sequence: TGTGCCAGCAGCACGTCCCTCTATAGCACAGATACGCAGTATTTT. It codes for CASSTSLYSTDTQYF.

This chain connects TRBV2 to TRBJ1-2, with D perhaps TRBD1 (6 bases). V was pared by 7 bases and J by 4 bases, with 16 bases between. Germline values: CDR1 SNHLY, CDR2 FYNNEI. The CDR3 runs 14 residues. As DNA, the CDR3 is TGTGCCAGCAAAGTAGACAGGATAACCTATGGCTACACCTTC. It translates to CASKVDRITYGYTF.

The chain couples TRBV6-5 to TRBJ1-1; D is possibly TRBD1 (5 bases). The V gene lost 8 bases and the J gene lost 1 base, with 14 bases spanning the gap. This CDR3 comprises 14 residues. CDR1 is MNHEY and CDR2 is SVGAGI in the germline V gene. The CDR3 loop is CASGQTSGNTEAFF. CDR3 nucleotide sequence: TGTGCCAGCGGACAAACATCGGGGAACACTGAAGCTTTCTTT.

The chain is built from TRBV9 and TRBJ1-2; 9 nucleotides agree with TRBD1. This CDR3 contains 14 residues. CDR1 is SGDLS and CDR2 is YYNGEE in the germline V gene. The V segment lost 4 bases and the J segment 4 bases; nucleotides outside the gene matches: 5. This CDR3 is CASSSGQGIYGYTF. CDR3 coding DNA: TGTGCCAGCAGCTCGGGACAGGGAATCTATGGCTACACCTTC.

In its sample, this clone was seen a few times. The chain has TRBV4-1 and TRBJ1-6; a weak D match, TRBD1 (5 bases). This CDR3 has 14 amino acids. The V end was cut by 3 bases, the J end by 10 bases, with 13 bases between. Germline lookup yields CDR1 MGHRA and CDR2 YSYEKL. The CDR3 region has the DNA TGCGCCAGCAGCCAGGAGGGGCGAGGCTCACCCCTCCACTTT. The encoded protein is CASSQEGRGSPLHF.